This is a list of T cell receptor beta chains from one sample in a study of CD8 T cells in ankylosing spondylitis. TCRdb itself ran the 5' RACE reads through MiXCR, one entry per CDR3 protein. Counted here are 240,000 or so distinct CDR3 sequences, about 10% occurring once; the ten biggest clones make up less than 7.5%. The sample consisted of blood, either unsorted or a sorted T cell fraction (not recorded which). The receptor set was obtained from a male donor with ankylosing spondylitis or in good health (not recorded which). CDR3s include the opening cysteine and the closing phenylalanine or tryptophan. Fields, in order: D gene, J gene, clone size, V gene, CDR3 protein, CDR3 DNA. The D gene is left open where the match is weak. Clone size is given for some rows only: seen once, a few or many times, or a class if the clone is expanded.

TRBD2 | TRBJ2-3 | many | TRBV20-1 | CSVPGRATDTQYF | TGCAGTGTCCCCGGGAGGGCGACAGATACGCAGTATTTT
NA | TRBJ1-5 | many | TRBV10-2 | CASSAGGDQPQHF | TGCGCCAGCAGTGCGGGAGGCGATCAGCCCCAGCATTTT
TRBD2 | TRBJ2-5 | NA | TRBV7-9 | CASSHSGGKETQYF | TGTGCCAGCAGCCACTCGGGAGGGAAAGAGACCCAGTACTTC
NA | TRBJ2-7 | many | TRBV5-1 | CASSLAIGTDSYEQYF | TGCGCCAGCAGCTTGGCCATCGGGACGGATTCCTACGAGCAGTACTTC
NA | TRBJ2-1 | many | TRBV5-1 | CASSLEAFSYNEQFF | TGCGCCAGCAGCTTGGAGGCTTTCTCCTACAATGAGCAGTTCTTC
NA | TRBJ2-2 | few | TRBV3-1 | CASNQGTGELFF | TGTGCCAGCAATCAGGGGACCGGGGAGCTGTTTTTT
NA | TRBJ1-2 | many | TRBV5-6 | CASSLVEGAYGYTF | TGTGCCAGCAGCTTGGTGGAGGGAGCTTATGGCTACACCTTC
TRBD1 | TRBJ2-7 | many | TRBV20-1 | CSAIRPGQGNEQYF | TGCAGTGCTATTCGACCGGGACAGGGAAACGAGCAGTACTTC
NA | TRBJ2-7 | NA | TRBV12-3/TRBV12-4 | CASSLGGGPKSVYEQYF | TGTGCCAGCAGTCTGGGTGGGGGACCGAAAAGTGTTTACGAGCAGTACTTC
TRBD1 | TRBJ1-1 | many | TRBV20-1 | CSAEGDRAGNTEAFF | TGCAGTGCTGAGGGGGACAGGGCGGGGAACACTGAAGCTTTCTTT
NA | TRBJ2-5 | many | TRBV29-1 | CSVHEYQETQYF | TGCAGCGTTCACGAGTACCAAGAGACCCAGTACTTC
NA | TRBJ2-1 | NA | TRBV11-2 | CASSLGAGFSYNEQFF | TGTGCCAGCAGCTTAGGGGCAGGTTTCTCCTACAATGAGCAGTTCTTC
NA | TRBJ2-1 | NA | TRBV7-2 | CASSVRDAYNEQFF | TGTGCCAGCAGCGTCCGGGACGCTTACAATGAGCAGTTCTTC
TRBD1 | TRBJ1-5 | NA | TRBV9 | CASSATGQGQPQHF | TGTGCCAGCAGCGCGACAGGGCAGGGGCAGCCCCAGCATTTT
NA | TRBJ2-1 | few | TRBV5-1 | CASSFGWLSYNEQFF | TGCGCCAGCAGCTTTGGTTGGCTAAGCTACAATGAGCAGTTCTTC
TRBD2 | TRBJ2-5 | many | TRBV5-1 | CASSLGPAGVQETQYF | TGCGCCAGCAGCCTTGGCCCAGCGGGGGTCCAAGAGACCCAGTACTTC
NA | TRBJ2-7 | NA | TRBV7-2 | CASSSPGEHDEQYF | TGTGCCAGCAGCTCCCCAGGGGAGCACGACGAGCAGTACTTC
NA | TRBJ2-3 | NA | TRBV7-9 | CASSINTDTQYF | TGTGCCAGCAGCATAAACACAGATACGCAGTATTTT
NA | TRBJ2-3 | few | TRBV3-1 | CASSRPLGGTDTQYF | TGTGCCAGCAGCAGACCGCTGGGGGGAACAGATACGCAGTATTTT
TRBD2 | TRBJ2-5 | few | TRBV9 | CASSVGLAGGLQETQYF | TGTGCCAGCAGCGTAGGACTAGCGGGAGGACTCCAAGAGACCCAGTACTTC
NA | TRBJ2-1 | few | TRBV11-2 | CASSLYAGSYNEQFF | TGTGCCAGCAGCTTGTACGCAGGTTCCTACAATGAGCAGTTCTTC
NA | TRBJ2-1 | NA | TRBV3-1 | CASSHSESDNEQFF | TGTGCCAGCAGCCACTCGGAAAGTGACAATGAGCAGTTCTTC
NA | TRBJ2-3 | many | TRBV12-3/TRBV12-4 | CASSLGPSRDTQYF | TGTGCCAGCAGTTTGGGGCCTAGCCGCGATACGCAGTATTTT
NA | TRBJ2-7 | many | TRBV6-5 | CASSYSTGAYKSEQYF | TGTGCCAGCAGTTACTCGACTGGGGCGTATAAGTCCGAGCAGTACTTC
NA | TRBJ1-6 | many | TRBV5-1 | CASSAAGEGHSPLHF | TGCGCCAGCAGCGCGGCGGGGGAGGGTCATTCACCCCTCCACTTT
NA | TRBJ2-7 | NA | TRBV6-5 | CASTTQAQYF | TGTGCCAGCACTACCCAAGCGCAGTACTTC
NA | TRBJ1-1 | NA | TRBV2 | CADRGEGRHTEAFF | TGTGCCGACAGAGGTGAGGGGAGACACACTGAAGCTTTCTTT
TRBD2 | TRBJ2-2 | few | TRBV5-1 | CASSPAGGQSGELFF | TGCGCCAGCAGCCCCGCGGGGGGGCAATCCGGGGAGCTGTTTTTT
TRBD2 | TRBJ2-7 | NA | TRBV12-3/TRBV12-4 | CASSAILAAEQYF | TGTGCCAGCAGTGCTATACTAGCGGCCGAGCAGTACTTC
NA | TRBJ1-5 | many | TRBV7-9 | CASSLGDQPQHF | TGTGCCAGCAGCTTGGGCGATCAGCCCCAGCATTTT
TRBD2 | TRBJ2-4 | NA | TRBV3-1 | CATSQDPPAGVSGAKNIQYF | TGTGCCACCAGCCAAGATCCCCCAGCGGGAGTAAGTGGAGCCAAAAACATTCAGTACTTC
NA | TRBJ2-7 | few | TRBV28 | CASRPPNPGPASYEQYF | TGTGCCAGCAGACCCCCTAACCCGGGACCCGCATCCTACGAGCAGTACTTC
NA | TRBJ1-2 | many | TRBV5-1 | CASSLVGIQGYGYTF | TGCGCCAGCAGCTTGGTCGGGATTCAAGGATATGGCTACACCTTC
TRBD2 | TRBJ2-1 | NA | TRBV24-1 | CATSPTPGGGSYNEQFF | TGTGCCACCAGTCCCACCCCGGGAGGTGGATCCTACAATGAGCAGTTCTTC
NA | TRBJ2-3 | many | TRBV20-1 | CSARESGDPPSQYF | TGCAGTGCTAGAGAATCTGGCGACCCACCATCGCAGTATTTT
NA | TRBJ2-7 | many | TRBV6-5 | CASSYRPSYEQYF | TGTGCCAGCAGTTACAGACCCTCCTACGAGCAGTACTTC
NA | TRBJ1-3 | many | TRBV7-6 | CASHEVSGNTIYF | TGTGCCAGCCACGAGGTCTCTGGAAACACCATATATTTT
TRBD1 | TRBJ1-2 | few | TRBV28 | CATMRQGADGYTF | TGTGCCACGATGAGACAGGGGGCGGACGGCTACACCTTC
NA | TRBJ2-3 | many | TRBV12-3/TRBV12-4 | CASSLTQGTDTQYF | TGTGCCAGCAGTTTGACACAAGGCACAGATACGCAGTATTTT
TRBD2 | TRBJ2-7 | many | TRBV4-2 | CASSQDLRGDPYEQYF | TGTGCCAGCAGCCAAGATTTGCGGGGGGATCCCTACGAGCAGTACTTC
NA | TRBJ1-4 | few | TRBV20-1 | CSARDGGNEKLFF | TGCAGTGCTAGAGATGGAGGGAATGAAAAACTGTTTTTT
NA | TRBJ2-7 | NA | TRBV7-9 | CASSFRRDEQYF | TGTGCCAGCAGCTTCCGGAGAGACGAGCAGTACTTC